This T cell receptor (beta chain) was recovered during a study of CD8 T cells in Susac syndrome. Trimming removed 2 bases from V and 1 base from J; junction bases left unmatched: 3. Germline V lookup: CDR1 SQVTM, CDR2 ANQGSEA. The CDR3 loop spans 14 amino acids. With random hexamers, reverse transcription was performed on roughly 0.45 to 1 ug of RNA. By means of immunoSEQ multiplex PCR, TCR beta CDR3 spanning 54 Vbeta and 13 Jbeta underwent amplification. TCRdb redid the calling of the immunoSEQ multiplex PCR reads with MiXCR, one entry per CDR3 protein. The table has some 120,000 distinct CDR3 sequences, 90% to 95% seen once; the top ten hold around 0.24%.

This sequence joins TRBV29-1 and TRBJ2-7, with 9 bases fitting TRBD1. The sequence derives from a human donor with multiple sclerosis. The sequenced sample was CD8+ T cells from PBMCs. CDR3 loop: CSVETGQGSYEQYF. The DNA for the CDR3 is TGCAGCGTTGAAACAGGACAGGGGTCCTACGAGCAGTACTTC.